The rows below give T cell receptor beta chains drawn from one sample of a study of regulatory T cells in long-lasting Graves disease. TCRdb re-called the multiplex PCR reads with MiXCR, one entry per CDR3 protein. This sample yields 500,000 to 700,000 distinct CDR3 sequences, of which 30% are seen a single time; around 42% belongs to the top ten. Specimen: peripheral blood mononuclear cells (PBMCs), collected when the disease was refractory, from a patient treated with antithyroid drugs. These receptors were collected from a female donor with Graves disease. The CDR3 runs from the conserved cysteine through the conserved F or W.

J gene: TRBJ2-7; V gene: TRBV27; CDR3 protein: CASSAPGLAVYEQYF
J gene: TRBJ1-1; V gene: TRBV7-2; CDR3 protein: CASSYFPWGGNTEAFF
J gene: TRBJ1-5; V gene: TRBV28; CDR3 protein: CASSSVGARHSNQPQHF
J gene: TRBJ2-5; V gene: TRBV6-2/TRBV6-3; CDR3 protein: CASSYTHGGRETQYF
J gene: TRBJ1-2; V gene: TRBV2; CDR3 protein: CASIGTGSSNGYTF
J gene: TRBJ2-7; V gene: TRBV25-1; CDR3 protein: CASSETAWRVGLYF
J gene: TRBJ1-2; V gene: TRBV29-1; CDR3 protein: CSVLDGFYGYTF
J gene: TRBJ2-7; V gene: TRBV12-3/TRBV12-4; CDR3 protein: CASRGRDSSSYEQYF
J gene: TRBJ1-1; V gene: TRBV28; CDR3 protein: CASSHRGRNRGHEAFF
J gene: TRBJ1-5; V gene: TRBV6-1; CDR3 protein: CASSEMWSNQPQHF
J gene: TRBJ2-6; V gene: TRBV27; CDR3 protein: CASSLDSTGSSGANVLTF
J gene: TRBJ2-5; V gene: TRBV19; CDR3 protein: CASRRDGAYQETQYF
J gene: TRBJ2-2; V gene: TRBV6-1; CDR3 protein: CASRGELSTGELFF
J gene: TRBJ2-5; V gene: TRBV7-9; CDR3 protein: CASSVPKRAETQYF
J gene: TRBJ2-7; V gene: TRBV4-1; CDR3 protein: CASSQVPGMPDEQYF
J gene: TRBJ2-7; V gene: TRBV6-1; CDR3 protein: CAKLRDREALVDYEQYF
J gene: TRBJ1-1; V gene: TRBV10-3; CDR3 protein: CAISSYRVSEAFF
J gene: TRBJ2-2; V gene: TRBV3-1; CDR3 protein: CASGRAGGELFF
J gene: TRBJ2-2; V gene: TRBV12-3/TRBV12-4; CDR3 protein: CASSSLPMGGAGELFF
J gene: TRBJ1-5; V gene: TRBV10-3; CDR3 protein: CAISEEVSNQPQHF
J gene: .; V gene: TRBV12-3/TRBV12-4; CDR3 protein: CASSPRTRNFIQYF
J gene: TRBJ1-2; V gene: TRBV19; CDR3 protein: CASRSGRGGRGNYGYTF
J gene: TRBJ1-6; V gene: TRBV28; CDR3 protein: CASSLPDRGGSPLHF
J gene: TRBJ2-2; V gene: TRBV25-1; CDR3 protein: CASSETAIGTGELFF
J gene: TRBJ1-4; V gene: TRBV5-1; CDR3 protein: CASSLGQGPSTNEKLFF
J gene: TRBJ2-2; V gene: TRBV20-1; CDR3 protein: CSATTGVTGELFF
J gene: TRBJ1-5; V gene: TRBV29-1; CDR3 protein: CSARTGGENQPQHF
J gene: TRBJ2-7; V gene: TRBV20-1; CDR3 protein: CSALVAFSYEQYF
J gene: TRBJ1-2; V gene: TRBV29-1; CDR3 protein: CSVDRPGDYGYTF
J gene: TRBJ2-5; V gene: TRBV2; CDR3 protein: CASLWHLQETQYF
J gene: TRBJ1-2; V gene: TRBV19; CDR3 protein: CASGTGNGYTF
J gene: TRBJ1-5; V gene: TRBV20-1; CDR3 protein: CSARDPTGFNQPQHF
J gene: TRBJ1-2; V gene: TRBV7-6; CDR3 protein: CASSPRDRGNYGYTF
J gene: TRBJ1-4; V gene: TRBV18; CDR3 protein: CASSPFTGGDVFGKLFF
J gene: TRBJ2-7; V gene: TRBV7-3; CDR3 protein: CASSLHPSGNYEQYF
J gene: TRBJ1-4; V gene: TRBV3-1; CDR3 protein: CASSFRTGGIEKLFF
J gene: TRBJ2-7; V gene: TRBV20-1; CDR3 protein: CSAIRGAGFTYEQYF
J gene: TRBJ1-2; V gene: TRBV11-2; CDR3 protein: CASSKTGGANYGYTF
J gene: TRBJ2-2; V gene: TRBV27; CDR3 protein: CASTRQGLFNTGELFF
J gene: TRBJ1-1; V gene: TRBV10-3; CDR3 protein: CAIRDTNTEAFF
J gene: TRBJ1-5; V gene: TRBV12-3/TRBV12-4; CDR3 protein: CASSRGLSNQPQHF
J gene: TRBJ1-5; V gene: TRBV2; CDR3 protein: CASSRRVDSNQPQHF
J gene: TRBJ2-5; V gene: TRBV19; CDR3 protein: CASSADSAETQYF
J gene: TRBJ2-7; V gene: TRBV12-3/TRBV12-4; CDR3 protein: CASSLVRAQGLYEQYF
J gene: TRBJ2-3; V gene: TRBV24-1; CDR3 protein: CATSVGLAGFGSTDTQYF
J gene: TRBJ1-6; V gene: TRBV11-2; CDR3 protein: CAGSFVTGGAGNSPLHF
J gene: TRBJ2-2; V gene: TRBV7-3; CDR3 protein: CASSFGTGVTGELFF
J gene: TRBJ1-2; V gene: TRBV16; CDR3 protein: CASSQDGHSYTF
J gene: TRBJ2-7; V gene: TRBV28; CDR3 protein: CASSLWGRNYEQYF
J gene: TRBJ2-7; V gene: TRBV13; CDR3 protein: CASSLVGLAPREPYEQYF
J gene: TRBJ1-4; V gene: TRBV28; CDR3 protein: CASIQTGINEKLFF